This T cell receptor (beta chain) was sequenced for a study of CD8 T cells in ankylosing spondylitis. Overall study findings and caveats: Ankylosing spondylitis blood appeared to carry a characteristic TCR beta motif of 7 or 8 highly homologous variants. Earlier literature documents some of the motif variants in reactive arthritis synovial fluid and blood.

The length of the CDR3 is 20 residues. Trimming removed 4 bases from V and 0 bases from J; junction bases left unmatched: 17. The germline V gene has CDR1 SGDLS and CDR2 YYNGEE. A note on this clonotype: What it binds is unknown.

TCRdb re-derived calls from the 5' RACE reads in MiXCR, one entry per CDR3 protein. Among 300,000 to 400,000 distinct CDR3 sequences listed, 20% to 25% were seen once. Material for sequencing was blood, either unsorted or a sorted T cell fraction (not recorded which). The chain is built from TRBV9 and TRBJ1-3, with TRBD1 matching over 9 bases. The receptor's source is a male donor with ankylosing spondylitis. CDR3 sequence (DNA): TGTGCCAGCAGCTCACGACCGGGACAGGGCCTCCTCAACTCTGGAAACACCATATATTTT. As protein: CASSSRPGQGLLNSGNTIYF.